What follows are 3 T cell receptor beta chains derived from one specimen sequenced in a study of cytomegalovirus exposure and HLA in healthy donors. The PCR ran on 60 Vbeta and 13 Jbeta primers. Measured with immunoSEQ multiplex PCR; TCRdb has only the in-frame clones, and not every one. Among approximately 160,000 clones listed, roughly 80% were seen once. Material: PBMCs. The receptors shown here come from a human donor in good health.

The chain joins TRBV4-3 to TRBJ2-5, with 8 bases identical to TRBD1. Germline assignment: CDR1 LGHNA and CDR2 YSLEER. V lost 0 bases, J lost 3 bases, and 6 bases stayed unmatched. The CDR3 has 16 residues. CDR3 DNA: TGCGCCAGCAGCCAAGATCTCGGGACAGGAGAAGAGACCCAGTACTTC. This gives the protein CASSQDLGTGEETQYF.

This rearrangement joins TRBV6-5 to TRBJ2-1; maybe TRBD2 (6 bases). Germline V CDR1 and CDR2: MNHEY, SVGAGI. The CDR3 is 15 residues long. V lost 6 bases and J lost 3, with 15 bases in between. CDR3 residues: CASRTLGLNYNEQFF. In DNA form, the CDR3 reads TGTGCCAGCAGGACCTTGGGACTCAACTACAATGAGCAGTTCTTC.

The CDR3 loop is CASRGRRGRDEQYF. In DNA form, the CDR3 reads TGTGCCAGCAGGGGCCGGAGGGGTCGGGACGAGCAGTACTTC. This chain uses TRBV6-5 with TRBJ2-7, with D possibly TRBD2 on 6 matching bases. Trimming pared 6 bases from V and 5 bases from J, leaving 17 bases between. Germline V gene data show CDR1 as MNHEY and CDR2 as SVGAGI. The CDR3 extends over 14 amino acids.